The 14 T cell receptor beta chains below all came from one sample that was sequenced in a study of blood T cell repertoires in COVID-19. Sequencing was performed with immunoSEQ multiplex PCR; in TCRdb, only in-frame clones are kept and a portion is missing. The repertoire consists of about 150,000 clones, with roughly 80% occurring once and the leading ten covering roughly a tenth. Sequenced material: peripheral blood. The receptors were gathered from a man between 65 and 79 years old with active or convalescent COVID-19.

The V gene is TRBV19, the J gene TRBJ2-7, with TRBD1 as a possible D gene (6 bases). V was pared by 4 bases and J by 4 bases, with 11 bases between. The germline CDR1 and CDR2 sequences are LNHDA and SQIVND (reference sequence). The CDR3 covers 13 residues. DNA of the CDR3: TGTGCCAGTAGTAGCAGGGGTCAGTACGAGCAGTACTTC. Its translation is CASSSRGQYEQYF.

This chain uses TRBV6-5 with TRBJ1-5; D uncertain. CDR3 length: 13 residues. V gave up 2 bases and J gave up 2 bases, with 4 bases separating them. Germline assignment: CDR1 MNHEY and CDR2 SVGAGI. The CDR3 DNA is TGTGCCAGCAGTTACCAGGGCAATCAGCCCCAGCATTTT. As protein: CASSYQGNQPQHF.

The chain couples TRBV7-2 to TRBJ1-6; D might be TRBD1 (6 bases). Trimming removed 2 bases from V and 7 bases from J, with 12 bases in between. The CDR3 sequence is 15 residues long. CDR1 and CDR2 from the germline V gene are SGHTA and FQGNSA. The CDR3 loop reads CASSLLGAANSPLHF. The CDR3 DNA sequence: TGTGCCAGCAGCTTATTGGGGGCGGCGAATTCACCCCTCCACTTT.

This chain connects TRBV3-1 (or the pseudogene TRBV3-2) to TRBJ1-2; 7 nucleotides align to TRBD1. Germline V gives CDR1 LGHDT, CDR2 YNNKEL (reference sequence). V lost 4 bases and J lost 6; bases outside the gene matches: 2. This CDR3 region has 12 residues. CDR3 in DNA: TGTGCCAGCAGCCGGGACAGTCATGGCTACACCTTC. As protein: CASSRDSHGYTF.

The J gene is TRBJ1-3, the V gene TRBV9; D not certain. Germline CDR1 is SGDLS and CDR2 is YYNGEE. The CDR3 spans 16 residues. Between the trimmed V and J ends, which lost 4 bases and 0 bases, there was a span of 14 bases. The CDR3 loop reads CASSPRTSYSGNTIYF. The CDR3, as DNA: TGTGCCAGCAGCCCCAGGACTTCGTACTCTGGAAACACCATATATTTT.

This clone occurred once. This chain uses TRBV6-5 with TRBJ2-1; 8 bases line up with TRBD2. V shed 6 bases and J 0 bases; nucleotides not matched to a gene: 4. Germline V lookup: CDR1 MNHEY, CDR2 SVGAGI. The CDR3 has 15 amino acids. Here the CDR3 DNA reads TGTGCCAGCAGCAAGAGCGGGAGCTCCTACAATGAGCAGTTCTTC. Residues: CASSKSGSSYNEQFF.

The chain combines TRBV20-1 with TRBJ2-4; TRBD1 matches at 8 bases. J lost 11 bases, V lost 4 bases, and 4 bases had no gene match. Germline V gene data show CDR1 as DFQATT and CDR2 as SNEGSKA (reference sequence). The CDR3 runs 11 residues. The CDR3 sequence: CSAKQGVLQYF. The CDR3 DNA reads TGCAGTGCTAAACAGGGGGTGCTTCAGTACTTC.

This chain uses TRBV6-6 with TRBJ1-4; D is ambiguous. V gave up 9 bases and J gave up 5 bases, with 4 bases separating them. The CDR3 totals 10 residues. Germline loops: CDR1 MNHNY, CDR2 SVGAGI (reference sequence). CDR3 in amino acids: CASRNEKLFF. The CDR3 DNA reads as TGTGCCAGTCGGAATGAAAAACTGTTTTTT.

To note about this clone: Other nucleotide sequences from this sample produce the same CDR3. The chain has TRBV5-1 and TRBJ1-2; perhaps TRBD1 as D (5 bases). CDR1 is SGHRS, CDR2 YFSETQ, per germline. This CDR3 has 13 amino acids. V lost 0 bases to trimming and J lost 3 bases, with 6 bases between them. The CDR3 reads CASSLAGDYGYTF. In DNA form, the CDR3 reads TGCGCCAGCAGCTTGGCGGGGGACTATGGCTACACCTTC.

The chain employs TRBV15 and TRBJ1-1; 7 bases align to TRBD1. V trimming: 1 base; J trimming: 1 base; junction bases outside the gene matches: 6. The CDR3 runs to 16 residues. Germline CDR1 and CDR2: LNHNV and YYDKDF (reference sequence). CDR3 loop: CATSRGPGTANTEAFF. The CDR3 DNA reads as TGTGCCACCAGCAGAGGTCCCGGGACAGCGAACACTGAAGCTTTCTTT.

This clone has just one count. The chain has TRBV7-2 and TRBJ1-3, with a weak D call TRBD1 (5 bases). V was trimmed by 2 bases and J by 1 base, leaving 15 bases between them. Germline CDR1 is SGHTA and CDR2 is FQGNSA. The CDR3 length is 17 residues. CDR3: CASSLIGWAGSGNTIYF. In DNA form, the CDR3 reads TGTGCCAGCAGCTTAATAGGCTGGGCAGGGTCTGGAAACACCATATATTTT.

V and J are TRBV5-1 and TRBJ1-2, with D tentatively TRBD1 (6 bases). Trimming took off 0 bases at V and 5 bases at J, with 11 bases between the two ends. The V gene's germline CDR1 is SGHRS and CDR2 YFSETQ. The CDR3 extends over 14 amino acids. The CDR3 bases are TGCGCCAGCAGCTTGGACAGCAGGGGATATGGCTACACCTTC. Translation gives CASSLDSRGYGYTF. The full variable domain, rest sourced from reference TRBV5-1 and TRBJ1-2, is KAGVTQTPRYLIKTRGQQVTLSCSPISGHRSVSWYQQTPGQGLQFLFEYFSETQRNKGNFPGRFSGRQFSNSRSEMNVSTLELGDSALYLCASSLDSRGYGYTFGSGTRLTVV.

With respect to this clone: At one boundary the junction diverges from the germline segment, which might be a read error. The rearrangement joins TRBV20-1 to TRBJ2-7; no clear D. This CDR3 spans 11 amino acids. CDR1 DFQATT and CDR2 SNEGSKA come from the germline V gene (reference sequence). The CDR3 nucleotides read TGCAGTGCTAGGGCCTCCCACGAGCAGTACTTC. It translates to CSARASHEQYF.

This clone was observed a single time. The chain joins TRBV10-2 to TRBJ1-2; 8 bases line up with TRBD1. Germline CDR1 and CDR2: WSHSY and SAAADI. The V gene end was trimmed by 8 bases and the J gene end by 4 bases; junction bases not matched to a gene: 12. CDR3 length: 15 residues. CDR3 protein: CASRDLQGARYGYTF. Here the CDR3 DNA reads TGCGCCAGCCGGGACCTTCAGGGGGCCCGCTATGGCTACACCTTC.